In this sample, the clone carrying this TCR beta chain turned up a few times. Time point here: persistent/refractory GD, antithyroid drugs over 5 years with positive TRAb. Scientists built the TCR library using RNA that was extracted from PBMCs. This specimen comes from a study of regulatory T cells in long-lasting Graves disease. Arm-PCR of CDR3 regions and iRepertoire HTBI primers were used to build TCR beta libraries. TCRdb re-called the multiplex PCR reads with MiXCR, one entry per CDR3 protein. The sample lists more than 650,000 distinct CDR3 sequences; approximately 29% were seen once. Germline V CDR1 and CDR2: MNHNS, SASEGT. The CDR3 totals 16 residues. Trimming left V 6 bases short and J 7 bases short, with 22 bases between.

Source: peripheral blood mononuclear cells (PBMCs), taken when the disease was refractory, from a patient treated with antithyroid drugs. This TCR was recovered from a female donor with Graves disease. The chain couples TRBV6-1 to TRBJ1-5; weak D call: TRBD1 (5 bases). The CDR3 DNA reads TGTGCCAGCAGGACCCCGACCGGGGCGCAATCCCAGCCCCAGCATTTT. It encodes CASRTPTGAQSQPQHF.